These 18 T cell receptor beta chains were all obtained from the same sample, sequenced in a study of cytomegalovirus exposure and HLA in healthy donors. Primers for the PCR totalled 60 Vbeta and 13 Jbeta. Profiling relied on immunoSEQ multiplex PCR, and the TCRdb table lists in-frame clones only, not all of them. The table lists under 200,000 clones, around 75% of them singletons. Sequencing input: PBMCs. The receptors derive from a female donor in good health and CMV-seronegative.

This clone has just one count. This sequence joins TRBV28 and TRBJ2-7; 8 positions agree with TRBD2. The CDR3 totals 15 residues. The germline gives CDR1 MDHEN, CDR2 SYDVKM. Losses at the gene ends were 6 bases for V and 4 bases for J; bases not matched to a gene: 11. CDR3 in amino acids: CASRLIAGLGYEQYF. The CDR3 region has the DNA TGTGCCAGCAGACTCATAGCGGGATTGGGTTACGAGCAGTACTTC.

V and J are TRBV7-2 and TRBJ2-3; D perhaps matches TRBD2 (6 bases). This CDR3 contains 15 residues. Looked up from germline, CDR1 is SGHTA and CDR2 is FQGNSA. Trimming removed 1 base at V and 6 bases at J, with 14 bases between. The DNA of the CDR3 is TGTGCCAGCAGCTTAGGTAGCGGCCGCCAGGATACGCAGTATTTT. Protein sequence: CASSLGSGRQDTQYF.

This rearrangement joins TRBV18 to TRBJ1-2; weak D call: TRBD1 (5 bases). The CDR3 extends over 16 amino acids. CDR1 and CDR2 from the germline V gene are KGHSH and LQKENI. V gave up 0 bases and J gave up 0 bases, with 11 bases separating them. The CDR3: CASSPPLTAANYGYTF. The CDR3 DNA reads TGTGCCAGCTCACCACCCCTGACAGCAGCTAACTATGGCTACACCTTC.

The chain combines TRBV28 with TRBJ2-4, with a possible D match to TRBD2 (6 bases). CDR3 size: 16 residues. Trimming left V 3 bases short and J 0 bases short, with 12 bases between. Germline lookup yields CDR1 MDHEN and CDR2 SYDVKM. The CDR3 nucleotides read TGTGCCAGCAGTTTCCCGGGACTTGAAGCCAAAAACATTCAGTACTTC. This gives the protein CASSFPGLEAKNIQYF.

The chain is built from TRBV11-2 and TRBJ1-4; possibly TRBD1 for D (5 bases). This CDR3 is 14 amino acids long. Germline loops: CDR1 SGHAT, CDR2 FQNNGV. The V and J ends lost 4 bases and 10 bases respectively, with 16 bases between them. The CDR3 reads CASSSTAGLGKLFF. In DNA, the CDR3 is TGTGCCAGCAGCTCCACGGCAGGGTTGGGAAAACTGTTTTTT.

This chain's CDR3 is CASSQEQGPYEQYF. CDR3 coding DNA: TGTGCCAGCAGCCAAGAACAGGGTCCCTACGAGCAGTACTTC. This sequence joins TRBV4-2 and TRBJ2-7, with a weak D call TRBD1 (6 bases). Germline V lookup: CDR1 LGHNA, CDR2 YNFKEQ. Trimming removed 0 bases from V and 2 bases from J, with 8 bases in between. The CDR3 is 14 residues long.

The chain employs TRBV15 and TRBJ1-1; 8 bases line up with TRBD1. CDR1 LNHNV and CDR2 YYDKDF come from the germline V gene (reference sequence). The CDR3 consists of 14 residues. V gave up 4 bases and J gave up 2 bases; unmatched junction bases: 3. DNA for the CDR3: TGTGCCACCAGCAACCCAGGGGGCAACACTGAAGCTTTCTTT. Its protein product is CATSNPGGNTEAFF.

The chain recombines TRBV29-1 with TRBJ1-1, with a possible D match to TRBD1 (5 bases). CDR3 length: 12 amino acids. Germline V lookup: CDR1 SQVTM, CDR2 ANQGSEA. The V and J ends lost 5 bases and 5 bases respectively, with 12 bases between them. CDR3 amino acids: CSVIGARTEAFF. CDR3 nucleotides: TGCAGCGTTATTGGGGCACGAACTGAAGCTTTCTTT. Filled out from reference TRBV29-1 and TRBJ1-1, the complete variable domain reads SAVISQKPSRDICQRGTSLTIQCQVDSQVTMMFWYRQQPGQSLTLIATANQGSEATYESGFVIDKFPISRPNLTFSTLTVSNMSPEDSSIYLCSVIGARTEAFFGQGTRLTVV.

The rearrangement uses TRBV9 and TRBJ2-2; D is perhaps TRBD2 (5 bases). Germline V gene data show CDR1 as SGDLS and CDR2 as YYNGEE. This CDR3 contains 13 residues. V lost 7 bases, J lost 2 bases, and 9 bases lay in between. The DNA for the CDR3 is TGTGCCAGCGGAGGAGCAAACACCGGGGAGCTGTTTTTT. Its translation: CASGGANTGELFF.

The chain joins TRBV18 to TRBJ1-1; TRBD1 agrees at 8 bases. The germline V gene encodes CDR1 KGHSH and CDR2 LQKENI. The CDR3 has 15 amino acids. V lost 1 base to trimming and J lost 3 bases; unmatched junction nucleotides: 4. This chain's CDR3 is CASSPRGQGHTEAFF. The CDR3 bases are TGTGCCAGCTCACCACGAGGACAGGGCCACACTGAAGCTTTCTTT.

This clone appeared once. V is TRBV9 and J is TRBJ2-7, with 9 positions matching TRBD1. This CDR3 is built from 15 residues. The ends lost 4 bases at V and 3 bases at J; junction bases unmatched: 8. Germline CDR1 is SGDLS and CDR2 is YYNGEE. In DNA form, the CDR3 reads TGTGCCAGCAGCCCCCGGGGACAGGGAGGCTACGAGCAGTACTTC. Its translation is CASSPRGQGGYEQYF.

The V call is TRBV9, the J call TRBJ1-4; 7 positions agree with TRBD1. This CDR3 contains 15 residues. Germline trimming cut 3 bases from V and 7 bases from J; bases unmatched to any gene: 9. Germline loops: CDR1 SGDLS, CDR2 YYNGEE. Written as DNA, the CDR3 is TGTGCCAGCAGCGCGCTACAGGGGCCCACTGAAAAACTGTTTTTT. The encoded protein is CASSALQGPTEKLFF.

V usage is TRBV4-2 and J usage is TRBJ2-7; 8 nucleotides agree with TRBD2. J lost 3 bases, V lost 5 bases, and 12 bases had no gene match. The CDR3 runs to 16 residues. Per the germline V gene, CDR1 is LGHNA and CDR2 is YNFKEQ. The CDR3 protein is CASSTTGTRTNYEQYF. As DNA, the CDR3 is TGTGCCAGCAGCACCACCGGGACTAGAACTAACTACGAGCAGTACTTC.

This clone was observed once. The V gene is TRBV11-2, the J gene TRBJ2-7; 9 nucleotides line up with TRBD1. CDR1 and CDR2 from the germline V gene are SGHAT and FQNNGV. The V and J ends lost 5 bases and 2 bases, in that order; junction bases with no gene match: 4. The CDR3 contains 14 residues. The CDR3 is CASSPRDRAYEQYF. In DNA form, the CDR3 reads TGTGCCAGCAGCCCCCGGGACAGGGCCTACGAGCAGTACTTC. The entire variable domain, with the rest obtained from reference TRBV11-2 and TRBJ2-7, is as follows: EAGVAQSPRYKIIEKRQSVAFWCNPISGHATLYWYQQILGQGPKLLIQFQNNGVVDDSQLPKDRFSAERLKGVDSTLKIQPAKLEDSAVYLCASSPRDRAYEQYFGPGTRLTVT.

Turning to this clone: Other DNA sequences in this specimen translate into the identical CDR3. The chain links TRBV5-1 to TRBJ2-7; D is perhaps TRBD2 (5 bases). Trimming pared 1 base from V and 0 bases from J, leaving 5 bases between. Germline V CDR1 and CDR2: SGHRS, YFSETQ. This CDR3 contains 13 residues. Here the CDR3 reads CASSLTSSYEQYF. As DNA, the CDR3 is TGCGCCAGCAGCTTGACTAGCTCCTACGAGCAGTACTTC.

This clone was detected only a few times. The chain carries TRBV30 and TRBJ1-3, with no clear D. With 8 bases removed from V and 0 bases from J, the gap between germline ends came to 14 bases. Germline V gives CDR1 GTSNPN, CDR2 SVGIG (reference sequence). The length of the CDR3 is 14 residues. The CDR3 loop is CARMDGLSGNTIYF. In DNA form, the CDR3 reads TGTGCCCGAATGGACGGACTCTCTGGAAACACCATATATTTT.

The J gene is TRBJ2-2, the V gene TRBV7-6; TRBD2 might be the D (6 bases). This CDR3 is built from 14 residues. Trimming removed 8 bases from V and 6 bases from J, with 16 bases in between. The germline V gene encodes CDR1 SGHVS and CDR2 FNYEAQ. CDR3: CASRGLTQAGELFF. The CDR3 DNA follows: TGTGCCAGCCGAGGACTAACTCAGGCCGGGGAGCTGTTTTTT.

This clone has only one observation. The chain couples TRBV2 to TRBJ1-2, with TRBD1 as a possible D gene (5 bases). V gave up 5 bases and J gave up 6 bases, with 16 bases separating them. CDR1 is SNHLY, CDR2 FYNNEI, per germline. CDR3 length equals 14 residues. The CDR3 coding sequence is TGTGCCAGCAGTCTTGCTCCAGGGACTAATGGCTACACCTTC. Its translation is CASSLAPGTNGYTF.